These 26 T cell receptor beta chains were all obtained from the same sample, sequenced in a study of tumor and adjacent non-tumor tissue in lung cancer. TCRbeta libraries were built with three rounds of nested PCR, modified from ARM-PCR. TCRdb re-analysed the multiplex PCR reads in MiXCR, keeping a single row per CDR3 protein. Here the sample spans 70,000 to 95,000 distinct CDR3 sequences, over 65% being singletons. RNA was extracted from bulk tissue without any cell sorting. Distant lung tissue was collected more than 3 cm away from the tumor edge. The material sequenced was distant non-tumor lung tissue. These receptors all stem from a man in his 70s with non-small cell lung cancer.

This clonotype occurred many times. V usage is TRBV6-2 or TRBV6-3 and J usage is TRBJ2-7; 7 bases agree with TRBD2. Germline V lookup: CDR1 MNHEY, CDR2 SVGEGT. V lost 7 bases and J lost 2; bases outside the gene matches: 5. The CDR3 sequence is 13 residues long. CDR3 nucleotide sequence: TGTGCCAGCATGGGACTACTCGCCTACGAGCAGTACTTC. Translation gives CASMGLLAYEQYF.

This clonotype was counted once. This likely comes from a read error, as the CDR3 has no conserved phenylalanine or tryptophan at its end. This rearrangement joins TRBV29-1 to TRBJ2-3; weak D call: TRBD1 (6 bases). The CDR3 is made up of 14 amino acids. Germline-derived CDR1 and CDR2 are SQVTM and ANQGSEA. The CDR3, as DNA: TGCAGTATCGACAGGCCGCAGGGCACAGATACGCAGTATTAT. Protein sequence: CSIDRPQGTDTQYY.

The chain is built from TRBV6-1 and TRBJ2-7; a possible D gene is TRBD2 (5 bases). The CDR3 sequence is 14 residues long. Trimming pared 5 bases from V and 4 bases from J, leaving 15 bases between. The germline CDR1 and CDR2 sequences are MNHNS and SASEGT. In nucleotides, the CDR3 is TGTGCCAGCAGTCCGACTGAGGGCAAATACGAGCAGTACTTC. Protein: CASSPTEGKYEQYF.

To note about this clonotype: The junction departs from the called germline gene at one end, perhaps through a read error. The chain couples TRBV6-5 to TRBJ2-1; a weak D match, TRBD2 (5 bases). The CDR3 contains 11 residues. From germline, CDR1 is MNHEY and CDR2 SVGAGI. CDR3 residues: CASNIGNEQFF. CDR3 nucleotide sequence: TGTGCCAGTAATATCGGGAATGAGCAGTTCTTT.

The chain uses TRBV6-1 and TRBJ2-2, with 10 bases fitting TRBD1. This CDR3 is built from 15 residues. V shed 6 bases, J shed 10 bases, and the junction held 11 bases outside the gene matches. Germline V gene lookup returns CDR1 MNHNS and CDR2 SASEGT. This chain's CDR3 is CASREGTGESAELFF. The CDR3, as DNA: TGTGCCAGCAGGGAGGGGACAGGGGAAAGCGCGGAGCTGTTTTTT.

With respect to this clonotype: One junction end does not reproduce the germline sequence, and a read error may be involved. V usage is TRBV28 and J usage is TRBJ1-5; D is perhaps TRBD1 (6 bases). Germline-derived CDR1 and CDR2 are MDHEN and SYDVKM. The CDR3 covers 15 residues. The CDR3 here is CPSSLWSGGNQPQHF. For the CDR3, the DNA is TGTCCCAGCAGTTTATGGTCAGGGGGCAATCAGCCCCAGCATTTT.

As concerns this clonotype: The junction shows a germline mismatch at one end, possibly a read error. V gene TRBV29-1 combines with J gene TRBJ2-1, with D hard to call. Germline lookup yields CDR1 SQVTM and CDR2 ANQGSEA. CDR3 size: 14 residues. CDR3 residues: CSLELWSSYNERFF. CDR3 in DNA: TGCAGCCTGGAGTTGTGGAGCTCCTACAATGAGCGGTTCTTC.

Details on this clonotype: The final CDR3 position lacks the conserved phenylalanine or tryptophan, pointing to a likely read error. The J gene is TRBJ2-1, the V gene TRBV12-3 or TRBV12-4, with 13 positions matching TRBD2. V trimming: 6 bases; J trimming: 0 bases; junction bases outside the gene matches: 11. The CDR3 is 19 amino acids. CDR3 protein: CASRKTSGGAISSYNEQFL. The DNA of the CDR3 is TGTGCCAGCAGAAAAACTAGCGGGGGGGCCATTAGCTCCTACAATGAGCAGTTCTTG.

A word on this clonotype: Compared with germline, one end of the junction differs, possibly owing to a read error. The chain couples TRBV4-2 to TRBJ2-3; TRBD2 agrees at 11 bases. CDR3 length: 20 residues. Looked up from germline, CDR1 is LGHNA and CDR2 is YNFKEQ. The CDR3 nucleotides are TGTGCCAACAGCCAAGTCGCCACTAGCGGGAGTCCCTCCGTCCACCCTACGCAGTATTTT. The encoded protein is CANSQVATSGSPSVHPTQYF.

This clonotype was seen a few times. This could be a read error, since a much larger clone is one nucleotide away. CDR3 nucleotide sequence: TGCGCCAGCAGCCAAGGAGGTCCCCTCCAATTT. Amino acids: CASSQGGPLQF. The chain uses TRBV4-1 and TRBJ1-6, with unresolved D. The CDR3 extends over 11 amino acids. Germline V gives CDR1 MGHRA, CDR2 YSYEKL.

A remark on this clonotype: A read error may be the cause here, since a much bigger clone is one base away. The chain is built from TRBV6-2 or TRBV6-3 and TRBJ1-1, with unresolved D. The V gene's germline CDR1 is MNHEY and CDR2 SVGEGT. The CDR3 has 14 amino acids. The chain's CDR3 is CTSSYAVRNTEAFF. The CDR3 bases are TGTACCAGCAGTTACGCCGTCAGAAACACTGAAGCTTTCTTT.

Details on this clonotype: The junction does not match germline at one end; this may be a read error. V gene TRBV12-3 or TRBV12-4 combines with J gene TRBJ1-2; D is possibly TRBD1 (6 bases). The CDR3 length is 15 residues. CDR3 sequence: CANSLDETGVNGYTF. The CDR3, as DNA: TGTGCCAACAGTTTAGACGAGACAGGCGTAAATGGCTACACCTTC.

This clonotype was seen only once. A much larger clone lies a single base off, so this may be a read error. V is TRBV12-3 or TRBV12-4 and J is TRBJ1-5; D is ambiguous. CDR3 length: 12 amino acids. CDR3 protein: CASRRDNQSQHF. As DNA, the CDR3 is TGTGCCAGCAGGCGGGATAATCAGTCCCAGCATTTT.

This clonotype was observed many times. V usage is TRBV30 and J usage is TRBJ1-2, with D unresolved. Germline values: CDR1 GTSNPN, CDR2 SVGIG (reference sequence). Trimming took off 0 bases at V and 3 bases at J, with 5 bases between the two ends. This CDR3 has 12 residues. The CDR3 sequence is CAWSVGHYGYTF. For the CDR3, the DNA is TGTGCCTGGAGTGTAGGGCACTATGGCTACACCTTC. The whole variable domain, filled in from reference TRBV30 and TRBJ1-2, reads SQTIHQWPATLVQPVGSPLSLECTVEGTSNPNLYWYRQAAGRGLQLLFYSVGIGQISSEVPQNLSASRPQDRQFILSSKKLLLSDSGFYLCAWSVGHYGYTFGSGTRLTVV.

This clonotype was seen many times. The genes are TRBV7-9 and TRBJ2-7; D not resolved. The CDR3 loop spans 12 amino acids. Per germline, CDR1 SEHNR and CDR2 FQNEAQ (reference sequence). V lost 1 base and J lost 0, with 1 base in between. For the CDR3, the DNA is TGTGCCAGCAGCTTAGTCTCCTACGAGCAGTACTTC. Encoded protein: CASSLVSYEQYF. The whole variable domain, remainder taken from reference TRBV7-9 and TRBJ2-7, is DTGVSQNPRHKITKRGQNVTFRCDPISEHNRLYWYRQTLGQGPEFLTYFQNEAQLEKSRLLSDRFSAERPKGSFSTLEIQRTEQGDSAMYLCASSLVSYEQYFGPGTRLTVT.

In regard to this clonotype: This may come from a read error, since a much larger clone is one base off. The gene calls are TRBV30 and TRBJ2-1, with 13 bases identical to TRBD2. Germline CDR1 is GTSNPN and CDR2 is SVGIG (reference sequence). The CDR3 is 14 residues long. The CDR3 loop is CAWKGLAGYNKQFF. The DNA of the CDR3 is TGTGCCTGGAAGGGACTAGCGGGATACAATAAGCAGTTCTTC.

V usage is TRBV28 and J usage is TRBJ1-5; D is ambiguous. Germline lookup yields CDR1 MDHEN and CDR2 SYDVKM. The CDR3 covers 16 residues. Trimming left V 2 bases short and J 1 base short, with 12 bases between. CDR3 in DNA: TGTGCCAGCAGTTTAACTCTCAAATCAAGCAATCAGCCCCAGCATTTT. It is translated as CASSLTLKSSNQPQHF.

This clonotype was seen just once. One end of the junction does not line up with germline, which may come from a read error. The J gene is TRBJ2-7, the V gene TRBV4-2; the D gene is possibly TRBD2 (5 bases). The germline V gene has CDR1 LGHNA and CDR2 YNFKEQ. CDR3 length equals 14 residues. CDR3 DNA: TGTGCCTGCAGCCAGAATTATGGAGGCTACGAGCAGTACTTC. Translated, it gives CACSQNYGGYEQYF.

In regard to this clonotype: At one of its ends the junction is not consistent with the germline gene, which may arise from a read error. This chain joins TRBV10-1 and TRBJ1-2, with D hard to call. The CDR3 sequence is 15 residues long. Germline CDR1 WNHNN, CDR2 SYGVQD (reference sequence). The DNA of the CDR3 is TGCGCCAGCAGTGAGTCGACGAGCCAACCCTATAGCTACACCTTC. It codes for CASSESTSQPYSYTF.

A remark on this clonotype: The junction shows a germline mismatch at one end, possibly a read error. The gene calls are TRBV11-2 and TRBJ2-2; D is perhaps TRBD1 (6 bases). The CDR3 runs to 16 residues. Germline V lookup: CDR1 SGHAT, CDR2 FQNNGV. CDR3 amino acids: CASSFRTASSPGELYF. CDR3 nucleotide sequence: TGTGCCAGTAGCTTTCGGACAGCCTCTTCCCCCGGGGAGCTGTATTTT.

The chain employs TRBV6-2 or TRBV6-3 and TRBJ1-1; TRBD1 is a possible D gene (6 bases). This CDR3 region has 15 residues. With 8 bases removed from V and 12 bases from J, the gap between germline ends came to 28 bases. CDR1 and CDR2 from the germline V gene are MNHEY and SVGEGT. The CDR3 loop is CASRPYVGQRRETFF. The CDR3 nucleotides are TGTGCCAGCCGACCTTATGTGGGACAAAGAAGGGAAACTTTCTTT.

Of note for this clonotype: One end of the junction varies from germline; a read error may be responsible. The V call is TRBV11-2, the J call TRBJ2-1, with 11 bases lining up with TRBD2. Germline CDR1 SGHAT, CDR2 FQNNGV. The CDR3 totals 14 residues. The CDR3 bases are TGTGCCAACAGCTTAGCGGGGGGGCCGAATGAGAAGTTCTTC. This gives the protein CANSLAGGPNEKFF.

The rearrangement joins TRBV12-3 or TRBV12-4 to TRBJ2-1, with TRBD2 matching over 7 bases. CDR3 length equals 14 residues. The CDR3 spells CATTESGTYNEQFF. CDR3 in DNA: TGTGCTACCACTGAGAGCGGGACCTACAATGAGCAGTTCTTC.

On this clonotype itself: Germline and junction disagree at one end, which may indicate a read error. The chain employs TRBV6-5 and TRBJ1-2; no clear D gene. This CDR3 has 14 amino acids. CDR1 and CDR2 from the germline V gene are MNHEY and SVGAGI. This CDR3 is CANRRPADNYGYTF. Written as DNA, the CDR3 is TGTGCCAACAGACGCCCGGCGGATAACTACGGCTACACCTTC.

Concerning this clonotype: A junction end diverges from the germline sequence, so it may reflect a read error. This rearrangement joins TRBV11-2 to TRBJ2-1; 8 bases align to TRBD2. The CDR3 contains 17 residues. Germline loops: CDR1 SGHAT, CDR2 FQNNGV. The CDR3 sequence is CASSTLIAGSFVNEQFF. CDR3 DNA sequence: TGTGCTAGCAGCACCTTGATAGCGGGGTCGTTTGTCAATGAGCAGTTCTTC.

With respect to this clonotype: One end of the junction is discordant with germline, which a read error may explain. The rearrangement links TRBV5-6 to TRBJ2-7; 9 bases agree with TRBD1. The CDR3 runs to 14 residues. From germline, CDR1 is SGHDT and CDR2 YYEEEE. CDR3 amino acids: CTSNYGQGTYEQYF. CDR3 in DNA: TGTACCAGCAATTACGGACAGGGGACCTACGAGCAGTACTTC.